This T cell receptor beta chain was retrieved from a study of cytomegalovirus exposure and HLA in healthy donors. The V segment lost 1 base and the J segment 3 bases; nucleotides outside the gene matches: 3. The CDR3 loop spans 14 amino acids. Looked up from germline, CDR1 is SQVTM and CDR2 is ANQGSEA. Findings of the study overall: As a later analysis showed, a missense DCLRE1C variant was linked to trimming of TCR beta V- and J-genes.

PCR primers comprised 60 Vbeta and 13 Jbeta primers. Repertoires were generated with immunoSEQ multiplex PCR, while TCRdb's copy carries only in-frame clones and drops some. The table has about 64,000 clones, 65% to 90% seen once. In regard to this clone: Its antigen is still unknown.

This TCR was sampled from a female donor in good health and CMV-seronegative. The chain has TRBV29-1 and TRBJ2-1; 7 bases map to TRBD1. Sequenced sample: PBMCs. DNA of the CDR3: TGCAGCGTTGAAGGGACAGGACTCTACAATGAGCAGTTCTTC. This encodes CSVEGTGLYNEQFF.